The 8 T cell receptor beta chains below come from one sample, sequenced in a study of neoadjuvant anti-PD-1 for oral cavity cancer. Sequencing used immunoSEQ multiplex PCR; TCRdb keeps in-frame clones, though not all of them. The sample lists 72,000 or so clones, 86% occurring once. Stated time point: after neoadjuvant nivolumab, at surgical resection. Specimen: PBMCs, collected after nivolumab (anti-PD-1) treatment. The receptor source for this set is a person between 35 and 79 years old with oral cavity squamous cell carcinoma.

This chain uses TRBV5-1 with TRBJ1-4, with D hard to call. Looked up from germline, CDR1 is SGHRS and CDR2 is YFSETQ. The CDR3 is 13 residues long. Trimming took off 4 bases at V and 5 bases at J, with 9 bases between the two ends. CDR3 region: CASSIGPNEKLFF. For the CDR3, the DNA is TGCGCCAGCAGCATAGGACCAAATGAAAAACTGTTTTTT.

This clone was seen a handful of times. The chain links TRBV6-1 to TRBJ1-1, with a weak D call TRBD1 (5 bases). CDR3 length equals 13 residues. Germline V gene data show CDR1 as MNHNS and CDR2 as SASEGT. The V and J ends lost 8 bases and 1 base respectively, with 11 bases between them. For the CDR3, the DNA is TGTGCCAGCTCCCCGGGGGAGAACACTGAAGCTTTCTTT. This translates into CASSPGENTEAFF.

The chain uses TRBV5-1 and TRBJ1-1; 9 positions match TRBD1. Germline CDR1 reads SGHRS; CDR2 reads YFSETQ. Trimming cost V 1 base and J 5 bases; bases outside gene matches: 6. The CDR3 totals 15 residues. The CDR3 region has the DNA TGCGCCAGCAGCTTGCAGGGACAGGGATTGACTGAAGCTTTCTTT. Translation: CASSLQGQGLTEAFF.

The V gene is TRBV7-6, the J gene TRBJ2-1; 9 positions match TRBD1. The CDR3 is 16 amino acids. The ends lost 2 bases at V and 8 bases at J; junction bases unmatched: 10. The V gene's germline CDR1 is SGHVS and CDR2 FNYEAQ. CDR3 in amino acids: CASSLRSGQGIDEQFF. For the CDR3, the DNA is TGTGCCAGCAGCTTACGGTCTGGACAGGGGATCGATGAGCAGTTCTTC. The full variable domain, its missing parts supplied by reference TRBV7-6 and TRBJ2-1, is GAGVSQSPRYKVTKRGQDVALRCDPISGHVSLYWYRQALGQGPEFLTYFNYEAQQDKSGLPNDRFSAERPEGSISTLTIQRTEQRDSAMYRCASSLRSGQGIDEQFFGPGTRLTVL.

CDR3 nucleotides: TGTGCCACCAGTCATCAGCCCCAGCATTTT. Protein sequence: CATSHQPQHF. The J gene is TRBJ1-5, the V gene TRBV15; D gene ambiguous. Germline V gene sequence: CDR1 LNHNV, CDR2 YYDKDF (reference sequence). Trimming left V 6 bases short and J 5 bases short, with 2 bases between. This CDR3 has 10 residues. Full variable domain (rest looked up from reference TRBV15 and TRBJ1-5): DAMVIQNPRYQVTQFGKPVTLSCSQTLNHNVMYWYQQKSSQAPKLLFHYYDKDFNNEADTPDNFQSRRPNTSFCFLDIRSPGLGDTAMYLCATSHQPQHFGDGTRLSIL.

The chain combines TRBV4-1 with TRBJ2-3, with TRBD1 as a possible D gene (6 bases). CDR1 is MGHRA and CDR2 is YSYEKL in the germline V gene. The germline V and J ends were trimmed by 0 bases and 6 bases, with 10 bases remaining between them. This CDR3 is 14 amino acids long. CDR3 loop: CASSQDQRGDTQYF. CDR3 in DNA: TGCGCCAGCAGCCAAGATCAGAGGGGGGATACGCAGTATTTT.

The table lists this clone with a few counts. The J gene is TRBJ1-2, the V gene TRBV27; 8 nucleotides line up with TRBD1. V shed 6 bases and J 0 bases; nucleotides not matched to a gene: 3. CDR1 MNHEY and CDR2 SMNVEV come from the germline V gene (reference sequence). The CDR3 consists of 14 residues. In DNA form, the CDR3 reads TGTGCCAGCAGCTTGGACAGGGCTAACTATGGCTACACCTTC. Translation gives CASSLDRANYGYTF.

This clone was found a few times. J is TRBJ1-1 and V is TRBV29-1; 7 bases are shared with TRBD1. CDR1 and CDR2 (germline): SQVTM, ANQGSEA. CDR3 length: 13 residues. V was pared by 5 bases and J by 0 bases, with 3 bases of the junction left unmatched. The CDR3 DNA reads TGCAGCGTTCCAGGACAGGTGAACACTGAAGCTTTCTTT. Protein: CSVPGQVNTEAFF. Drawing the rest from reference TRBV29-1 and TRBJ1-1, the complete variable domain is SAVISQKPSRDICQRGTSLTIQCQVDSQVTMMFWYRQQPGQSLTLIATANQGSEATYESGFVIDKFPISRPNLTFSTLTVSNMSPEDSSIYLCSVPGQVNTEAFFGQGTRLTVV.